The 4 T cell receptor beta chains in this list originate from one sample, sequenced in a study of cytomegalovirus exposure and HLA in healthy donors. Produced via immunoSEQ multiplex PCR; TCRdb's table is partial and in-frame only. The data show 200,000 to 300,000 clones, with less than 90% seen just once and 9.5% to 15% held by the top ten. The specimen was PBMCs. These receptors were obtained from a young man in good health and CMV-seropositive.

This chain links TRBV7-2 with TRBJ2-1, with unresolved D. CDR1 SGHTA and CDR2 FQGNSA come from the germline V gene. V lost 5 bases to trimming and J lost 0 bases, with 14 bases between them. The CDR3 has 16 amino acids. Written as DNA, the CDR3 is TGTGCCAGCAGCCGGACCCGACCTAACTCCTACAATGAGCAGTTCTTC. The encoded protein is CASSRTRPNSYNEQFF.

The chain uses TRBV5-4 and TRBJ2-7; D remains unclear. Per the germline V gene, CDR1 is SGHNT and CDR2 is YYREEE (reference sequence). The CDR3 spans 16 residues. V shed 3 bases and J shed 6 bases, with 22 bases lying between them. CDR3 in amino acids: CASSSGTSDLNSEQYF. CDR3 bases: TGTGCCAGCAGCTCGGGTACAAGCGACCTAAATTCCGAGCAGTACTTC. The full variable domain, in which reference TRBV5-4 and TRBJ2-7 provide the parts outside the CDR3, is ETGVTQSPTHLIKTRGQQVTLRCSSQSGHNTVSWYQQALGQGPQFIFQYYREEENGRGNFPPRFSGLQFPNYSSELNVNALELDDSALYLCASSSGTSDLNSEQYFGPGTRLTVT.

The rearrangement links TRBV13 to TRBJ2-1, with a possible D match to TRBD2 (6 bases). This CDR3 is built from 13 residues. Trimming shortened V by 8 bases and J by 4 bases, and 12 bases separated the two germline ends. Germline lookup yields CDR1 PRHDT and CDR2 FYEKMQ (reference sequence). CDR3 bases: TGTGCCAGCGCGAGAGGAGGGTACAATGAGCAGTTCTTC. It codes for CASARGGYNEQFF.

The CDR3 reads CASSKPGGEYEQYF. Here the CDR3 DNA reads TGTGCCAGTTCAAAACCGGGGGGAGAATACGAGCAGTACTTC. This chain links TRBV27 with TRBJ2-7, with 7 nucleotides matching TRBD2. CDR1 is MNHEY, CDR2 SMNVEV, per germline (reference sequence). V was clipped by 9 bases and J by 4 bases; unmatched bases: 12. CDR3 length: 14 residues.